One sample yielded the 8 T cell receptor beta chains listed below, sequenced in a study of blood T cells in healthy people across ages. Sample-barcoded 5' priming and a J-beta primer mix drove a second PCR of 7 to 11 cycles. TCRdb recomputed calls from the 5' RACE reads with MiXCR, one row per CDR3 protein. The table shows some 900,000 distinct CDR3 sequences, with around 48% occurring only once. The sequencing input was blood. The receptors originated from a man aged 30 to 45 in good health.

The chain is built from TRBV3-1 and TRBJ2-7, with 13 bases fitting TRBD2. Germline CDR1 and CDR2: LGHDT and YNNKEL (reference sequence). The CDR3 sequence is 17 residues long. The J segment lost 4 bases and the V segment lost 5 bases, leaving 11 bases of the junction unmatched. CDR3 amino acids: CASSSLRLAGGRYEQYF. CDR3 sequence (DNA): TGTGCCAGCAGCTCATTAAGACTAGCGGGGGGCCGGTACGAGCAGTACTTC.

As for this clonotype: This sequence may be a read error, since a much larger clone differs from it by one base. The rearrangement uses TRBV7-2 and TRBJ2-2; D might be TRBD1 (7 bases). Germline CDR1 SGHTA, CDR2 FQGNSA. This CDR3 is 14 amino acids long. This chain's CDR3 is CASRGGQNAGELFF. In DNA, the CDR3 is TGTGCCAGCAGGGGGGGACAGAACGCCGGGGAGCTGTTTTTT.

The rearrangement joins TRBV12-3 or TRBV12-4 to TRBJ1-2, with TRBD1 matching over 10 bases. The CDR3 spans 13 residues. V was pared by 5 bases and J by 8 bases, with 5 bases of the junction left unmatched. The DNA of the CDR3 is TGTGCCAGCAGTGCGGACAGGGGGAACGGCTACACCTTC. Amino acid sequence: CASSADRGNGYTF.

This clonotype was seen only a few times. J is TRBJ2-1 and V is TRBV29-1, with a weak D call TRBD2 (7 bases). The germline V gene encodes CDR1 SQVTM and CDR2 ANQGSEA. CDR3 length: 14 amino acids. With 7 bases removed from V and 1 base from J, the gap between germline ends came to 14 bases. The CDR3 reads CSGGGERSYNEQFF. CDR3 nucleotide sequence: TGCAGCGGGGGGGGCGAGAGGTCCTACAATGAGCAGTTCTTC.

In its sample, this clonotype was seen a few times. This chain connects TRBV7-9 to TRBJ1-4, with D possibly TRBD1 on 6 matching bases. The CDR3 length is 14 residues. V lost 5 bases and J 7 bases, leaving 14 bases between the germline ends. Germline CDR1 reads SEHNR; CDR2 reads FQNEAQ (reference sequence). The CDR3 sequence is CASSLGGVSEKLFF. The CDR3 region has the DNA TGTGCCAGCAGCCTAGGGGGTGTGAGTGAAAAACTGTTTTTT.

In this sample, this clonotype turned up many times. This chain links TRBV2 with TRBJ2-2; 8 bases align to TRBD1. Germline assignment: CDR1 SNHLY and CDR2 FYNNEI. The CDR3 extends over 14 amino acids. The ends lost 9 bases at V and 3 bases at J; junction bases unmatched: 6. The CDR3 loop reads CASEDRVHTGELFF. Written as DNA, the CDR3 is TGTGCCAGTGAGGACAGGGTTCACACCGGGGAGCTGTTTTTT.

The chain links TRBV6-2 or TRBV6-3 to TRBJ2-1, with D possibly matching TRBD1 (6 bases). Germline CDR1 reads MNHEY; CDR2 reads SVGEGT. V was cut by 2 bases and J by 8 bases, with 25 bases left in between. There are 18 residues in the CDR3. The DNA for the CDR3 is TGTGCCAGCAGTTACGCCGTTACCGGGACACTCACCCGAGATGAGCAGTTCTTC. This gives the protein CASSYAVTGTLTRDEQFF.

In the case of this clonotype: The junction departs from germline at one end; a sequencing error may be responsible. V and J are TRBV9 and TRBJ2-3, with a tentative D call TRBD1 (6 bases). The CDR3 runs to 12 residues. CDR1 is SGDLS, CDR2 YYNGEE, per germline. The CDR3 bases are TGTGCCAGCCAGGGGAGCACAGATGCGCAGTATTTT. Its protein product is CASQGSTDAQYF.